The rows below give T cell receptor beta chains drawn from one sample of a study of identical twins. TCRdb re-called the 5' RACE reads through MiXCR, storing one row per CDR3 protein. This table has about 530,000 distinct CDR3 sequences, approximately 20% appearing once. The same data also contributed to another study, on yellow fever vaccine responses in identical twins.

The sample was CD4+ T cells sorted from blood. These receptors were taken from a young woman in good health. The CDR3 runs from the conserved cysteine through the conserved F or W. A D gene is named only where the DNA matches it firmly. Not every row has a clone size; where given, it reads once, few, many or a size class.

length: 19; D: TRBD2; size: few; V: TRBV24-1; J: TRBJ2-2; DNA: TGTGCCACAAATTGTCGTCCGGGACTAGCGGGAGGGAACACCGGGGAGCTGTTTTTT; CDR3: CATNCRPGLAGGNTGELFF
length: 14; D: .; size: few; V: TRBV5-1; J: TRBJ1-2; DNA: TGCGCCAGCAGCGTAAACGGACAGCGGTATGGCTACACCTTC; CDR3: CASSVNGQRYGYTF
length: 18; D: TRBD2; size: few; V: TRBV7-3; J: TRBJ2-1; DNA: TGTGCCAGCAGCTTAACAAAGCTAGCGGGAGCCAATTGGAATGAGCAGTTCTTC; CDR3: CASSLTKLAGANWNEQFF
length: 15; D: TRBD1; size: few; V: TRBV4-2; J: TRBJ2-3; DNA: TGTGCCAGCAGCCAACCCCTGGACAGGGCAGATACGCAGTATTTT; CDR3: CASSQPLDRADTQYF
length: 16; D: .; size: .; V: TRBV6-1; J: TRBJ1-6; DNA: TGTGCCAGCAGTGAGATTATGAGATTCTATAATTCACCCCTCCACTTT; CDR3: CASSEIMRFYNSPLHF
length: 16; D: TRBD2; size: .; V: TRBV19; J: TRBJ2-7; DNA: TGTGCCAGTAGTATGACTACCGGGACTATGACCTACGAGCAGTACTTC; CDR3: CASSMTTGTMTYEQYF
length: 13; D: .; size: .; V: TRBV20-1; J: TRBJ2-2; DNA: TGCAGTGCTAAACGGGAGTACACCGGGGAGCTGTTTTTT; CDR3: CSAKREYTGELFF
length: 15; D: TRBD2; size: many; V: TRBV20-1; J: TRBJ2-3; DNA: TGCAGTGTATGCCTAGCGGGGGTCGGGCCAGATACGCAGTATTTT; CDR3: CSVCLAGVGPDTQYF
length: 15; D: TRBD1; size: .; V: TRBV27; J: TRBJ2-7; DNA: TGTGCCAGCAGTTTATCGACAGGGATGGGATACGAGCAGTACTTC; CDR3: CASSLSTGMGYEQYF
length: 15; D: TRBD2; size: .; V: TRBV18; J: TRBJ2-1; DNA: TGTGCCAGCGCCAAGAGCGGGGCCTCCTACAATGAGCAGTTCTTC; CDR3: CASAKSGASYNEQFF
length: 15; D: TRBD2; size: .; V: TRBV4-1; J: TRBJ2-1; DNA: TGCGCCAGCAGCCAAGAACCTAGCGGGAGCGGTGAGCAGTTCTTC; CDR3: CASSQEPSGSGEQFF
length: 19; D: TRBD2; size: few; V: TRBV20-1; J: TRBJ2-7; DNA: TGCAGTGCTAGATTCAGGGGCTCCCAACCGGGACTAGCAGCGAGCGAGCAGTACTTC; CDR3: CSARFRGSQPGLAASEQYF
length: 12; D: .; size: .; V: TRBV20-1; J: TRBJ2-1; DNA: TGCAGCTCGAAATACAGGGAGAATGAGCAGTTCTTC; CDR3: CSSKYRENEQFF
length: 12; D: .; size: .; V: TRBV14; J: TRBJ1-2; DNA: TGTGCCAGCAGCCAGCTTAGCTCCGGCTACACCTTC; CDR3: CASSQLSSGYTF
length: 13; D: .; size: few; V: TRBV3-1; J: TRBJ2-3; DNA: TGTGCCAGCAGCCAAGATAGGGGGAATACGCAGTATTTT; CDR3: CASSQDRGNTQYF
length: 16; D: .; size: .; V: TRBV15; J: TRBJ2-2; DNA: TGTGCCACCAGCAGAGGTGGCGGCTTGAACACCGGGGAGCTGTTTTTT; CDR3: CATSRGGGLNTGELFF
length: 17; D: .; size: few; V: TRBV2; J: TRBJ1-4; DNA: TGTGCCAGCAGACGCTTTAATTCAGGACCTAAGAATGAAAAACTGTTTTTT; CDR3: CASRRFNSGPKNEKLFF
length: 14; D: .; size: .; V: TRBV20-1; J: TRBJ2-7; DNA: TGCAGTGCAGTCCGGGACTCACCACCCTACGAGCAGTACTTC; CDR3: CSAVRDSPPYEQYF
length: 16; D: TRBD1; size: .; V: TRBV7-8; J: TRBJ1-4; DNA: TGTGCCAGCAGCGAAACCCGGACAGGGGGTTACGAAAAACTGTTTTTT; CDR3: CASSETRTGGYEKLFF
length: 14; D: .; size: few; V: TRBV12-3/TRBV12-4; J: TRBJ2-1; DNA: TGTGCCAGCAGTTTAAACTCCCAGGGGAATGAGCAGTTCTTC; CDR3: CASSLNSQGNEQFF
length: 15; D: TRBD1; size: .; V: TRBV2; J: TRBJ2-1; DNA: TGTGCCAGCAGACCCATGGACAGGGATGAGAATGAGCAGTTCTTC; CDR3: CASRPMDRDENEQFF
length: 17; D: .; size: .; V: TRBV6-1; J: TRBJ2-7; DNA: TGTGCCAGCAGTCCTTCCCACCCGGAGCCAATACCCTACGAGCAGTACTTC; CDR3: CASSPSHPEPIPYEQYF
length: 15; D: TRBD2; size: .; V: TRBV20-1; J: TRBJ2-7; DNA: TGCAGTGCTAGGCCTGGGACTAGCGGGAGGGGTGAGCAGTACTTC; CDR3: CSARPGTSGRGEQYF
length: 11; D: .; size: few; V: TRBV10-3; J: TRBJ1-2; DNA: TGTGCCATCAGTGAGGCGGCTGGCTACACCTTC; CDR3: CAISEAAGYTF
length: 15; D: TRBD1; size: .; V: TRBV12-3/TRBV12-4; J: TRBJ1-2; DNA: TGTGCCAGCAGTTGGTCCCTGACAGGGGAGGGTGGCTACACCTTC; CDR3: CASSWSLTGEGGYTF
length: 13; D: TRBD1; size: few; V: TRBV12-3/TRBV12-4; J: TRBJ2-5; DNA: TGTGCCAGCAACGACAGGGGGCGAGAGACCCAGTACTTC; CDR3: CASNDRGRETQYF
length: 17; D: TRBD1; size: few; V: TRBV12-3/TRBV12-4; J: TRBJ1-1; DNA: TGTGCCAGCAGTTTAGAGTCGGGTGGGACAGGTCGGACTGAAGCTTTCTTT; CDR3: CASSLESGGTGRTEAFF
length: 14; D: .; size: .; V: TRBV12-3/TRBV12-4; J: TRBJ2-1; DNA: TGTGCCAGCAGTTTCTTTCAATTCCTCAATGAGCAGTTCTTC; CDR3: CASSFFQFLNEQFF
length: 14; D: .; size: .; V: TRBV27; J: TRBJ2-3; DNA: TGTGCCAGCAGTTCGTACTATAGTGCGGATACGCAGTATTTT; CDR3: CASSSYYSADTQYF
length: 15; D: .; size: few; V: TRBV3-1; J: TRBJ1-1; DNA: TGTGCCAGCAGCCAACCCGGACGGGGGAACACTGAAGCTTTCTTT; CDR3: CASSQPGRGNTEAFF
length: 15; D: .; size: .; V: TRBV19; J: TRBJ1-5; DNA: TGTGCCAGTAGTATAGCAGACAGTTCGCGTCAGCCCCAGCATTTT; CDR3: CASSIADSSRQPQHF
length: 19; D: TRBD2; size: few; V: TRBV4-1; J: TRBJ2-1; DNA: TGCGCCAGCAGCCAAGTGGTTTTTAGGCGGGAGGGCTCCTACAATGAGCAGTTCTTC; CDR3: CASSQVVFRREGSYNEQFF
length: 15; D: TRBD1; size: .; V: TRBV12-3/TRBV12-4; J: TRBJ2-2; DNA: TGTGCCAGCACCCCTACAGGGGGTCTTGCCGGGGAGCTGTTTTTT; CDR3: CASTPTGGLAGELFF
length: 15; D: TRBD1; size: .; V: TRBV6-5; J: TRBJ1-2; DNA: TGTGCCAGCAGTTACTCCCACAGGGGTTCAGATGGCTACACCTTC; CDR3: CASSYSHRGSDGYTF
length: 16; D: .; size: few; V: TRBV12-3/TRBV12-4; J: TRBJ2-7; DNA: TGTGCCAGCAGTTTAGTCGCAGGTAATAGGATCTACGAGCAGTACTTC; CDR3: CASSLVAGNRIYEQYF
length: 15; D: TRBD1; size: few; V: TRBV6-5; J: TRBJ1-5; DNA: TGTGCCAGCAGTACCGACAGGGCTGGGAATCAGCCCCAGCATTTT; CDR3: CASSTDRAGNQPQHF
length: 12; D: .; size: few; V: TRBV20-1; J: TRBJ1-2; DNA: TGCAGTGCTAGGCAGGGCTTTCCTGGCTACACCTTC; CDR3: CSARQGFPGYTF
length: 17; D: .; size: .; V: TRBV9; J: TRBJ2-1; DNA: TGTGCCAGCAGCGTCCAGGCCGTAGGGGAAGTCTACAATGAGCAGTTCTTC; CDR3: CASSVQAVGEVYNEQFF
length: 11; D: .; size: few; V: TRBV29-1; J: TRBJ1-2; DNA: TGCAGCGTTCTCGGGCAGGGGGGCTACACCTTC; CDR3: CSVLGQGGYTF
length: 16; D: TRBD1; size: few; V: TRBV4-1; J: TRBJ1-5; DNA: TGCGCCAGCAGCCAAGTGGGACAGGGTATCAATCAGCCCCAGCATTTT; CDR3: CASSQVGQGINQPQHF
length: 14; D: .; size: few; V: TRBV12-3/TRBV12-4; J: TRBJ2-5; DNA: TGTGCCAGCAGTCCTTCGGGGGTCCAAGAGACCCAGTACTTC; CDR3: CASSPSGVQETQYF
length: 13; D: .; size: .; V: TRBV20-1; J: TRBJ1-2; DNA: TGCAGTGCTAGAGCTCAGGGTAGGAGTGGCTACACCTTC; CDR3: CSARAQGRSGYTF
length: 15; D: .; size: many; V: TRBV5-1; J: TRBJ2-1; DNA: TGCGCCAGCAGCTTGCCAGCCACCTCCTACAATGAGCAGTTCTTC; CDR3: CASSLPATSYNEQFF
length: 14; D: .; size: few; V: TRBV28; J: TRBJ1-5; DNA: TGTGCCAGCAGTTTCGGGGGTGACAATCAGCCCCAGCATTTT; CDR3: CASSFGGDNQPQHF
length: 13; D: .; size: .; V: TRBV7-9; J: TRBJ1-6; DNA: TGTGCCAGCAGCTTAGAATCGTCTTCACCCCTCCACTTT; CDR3: CASSLESSSPLHF
length: 16; D: TRBD2; size: .; V: TRBV29-1; J: TRBJ2-1; DNA: TGCAGCGTTGAAGATCGAGGACTAGCGGGGTGGGGTGAGCAGTTCTTC; CDR3: CSVEDRGLAGWGEQFF
length: 11; D: .; size: few; V: TRBV5-1; J: TRBJ2-7; DNA: TGCGCCAGCGGGGCCGGCACGGAGCAGTACTTC; CDR3: CASGAGTEQYF
length: 14; D: .; size: .; V: TRBV6-1; J: TRBJ2-7; DNA: TGTGCCAGCACCTCTGGGGCAGGTACCTACGAGCAGTACTTC; CDR3: CASTSGAGTYEQYF
length: 13; D: .; size: few; V: TRBV9; J: TRBJ1-2; DNA: TGTGCCAGCAGTGACAGGACGGCCTATGGCTACACCTTC; CDR3: CASSDRTAYGYTF
length: 14; D: .; size: .; V: TRBV5-1; J: TRBJ2-1; DNA: TGCGCCAGCAGCTTGGCTTTCCGGGCCAATGAGCAGTTCTTC; CDR3: CASSLAFRANEQFF
length: 18; D: TRBD2; size: .; V: TRBV11-2; J: TRBJ2-3; DNA: TGTGCCAGCAGCTTACTCCCGGGACTAGCGGGAGGGACAGATACGCAGTATTTT; CDR3: CASSLLPGLAGGTDTQYF
length: 17; D: TRBD2; size: .; V: TRBV20-1; J: TRBJ2-1; DNA: TGCAGTGTTACCAAGACGCTAGCGGGAGGGTCCTACAATGAGCAGTTCTTC; CDR3: CSVTKTLAGGSYNEQFF
length: 15; D: .; size: few; V: TRBV4-1; J: TRBJ1-1; DNA: TGCGCCAGCAGCCAAGAGGGACGAACGAACACTGAAGCTTTCTTT; CDR3: CASSQEGRTNTEAFF
length: 13; D: .; size: few; V: TRBV12-3/TRBV12-4; J: TRBJ2-7; DNA: TGTGCCAGCTCCCAGACTAGAGACTACGAGCAGTACTTC; CDR3: CASSQTRDYEQYF
length: 15; D: .; size: .; V: TRBV9; J: TRBJ2-3; DNA: TGTGCCAGCAGCGCCCAGGGGACCCCCACGGATACGCAGTATTTT; CDR3: CASSAQGTPTDTQYF
length: 16; D: TRBD1; size: many; V: TRBV7-2; J: TRBJ1-1; DNA: TGTGCCAGCAGCCCCCCCGGACAGGGGATGAACACTGAAGCTTTCTTT; CDR3: CASSPPGQGMNTEAFF
length: 15; D: TRBD1; size: .; V: TRBV28; J: TRBJ2-5; DNA: TGTGCCAGCAGTCCGGCAGGACAGGGGTTAGAGACCCAGTACTTC; CDR3: CASSPAGQGLETQYF